This TCR beta chain was identified in a study of cytomegalovirus exposure and HLA in healthy donors. The PCR ran on 60 Vbeta and 13 Jbeta primers. TCRdb's copy holds only in-frame clones and misses some; the assay was immunoSEQ multiplex PCR. The profile covers 160,000 or so clones, with 70% to 85% appearing a single time and 1.4% taken by the ten largest. The CDR3 spans 12 residues. Per the germline V gene, CDR1 is LNHDA and CDR2 is SQIVND (reference sequence). Trimming took off 5 bases at V and 4 bases at J, with 6 bases between the two ends. Source material: PBMCs. This TCR was recovered from a male donor in good health and CMV-seronegative. This chain uses TRBV19 with TRBJ1-5, with D uncertain. The CDR3 region has the DNA TGTGCCAGTAGTCCGAGAAATCAGCCCCAGCATTTT. It yields the protein CASSPRNQPQHF.